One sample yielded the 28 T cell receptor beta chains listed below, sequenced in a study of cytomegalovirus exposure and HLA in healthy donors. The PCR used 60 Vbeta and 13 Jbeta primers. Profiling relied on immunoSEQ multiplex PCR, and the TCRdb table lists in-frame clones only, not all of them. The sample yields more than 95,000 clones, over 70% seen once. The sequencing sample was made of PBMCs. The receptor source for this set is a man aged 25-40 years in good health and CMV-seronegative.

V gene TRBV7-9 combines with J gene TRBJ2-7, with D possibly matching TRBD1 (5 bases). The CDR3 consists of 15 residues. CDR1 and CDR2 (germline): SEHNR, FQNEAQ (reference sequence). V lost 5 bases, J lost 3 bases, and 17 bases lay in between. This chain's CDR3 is CASSLRTGSSYEQYF. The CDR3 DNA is TGTGCCAGCAGCCTCCGCACAGGCTCGAGCTACGAGCAGTACTTC.

CDR3: CASSQDPRQGNEQFF. The CDR3 DNA sequence: TGTGCCAGCAGCCAAGATCCCAGGCAGGGTAATGAGCAGTTCTTC. This sequence joins TRBV4-2 and TRBJ2-1; D is possibly TRBD1 (5 bases). V was shortened by 0 bases and J by 7 bases, with 13 bases between the two germline ends. Germline CDR1 is LGHNA and CDR2 is YNFKEQ. The CDR3 has 15 amino acids.

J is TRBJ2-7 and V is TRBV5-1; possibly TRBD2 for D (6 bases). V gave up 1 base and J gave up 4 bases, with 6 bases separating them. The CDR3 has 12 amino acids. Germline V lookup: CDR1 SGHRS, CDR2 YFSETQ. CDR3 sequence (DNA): TGCGCCAGCAGCTTGAGCGGGTACGAGCAGTACTTC. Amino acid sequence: CASSLSGYEQYF.

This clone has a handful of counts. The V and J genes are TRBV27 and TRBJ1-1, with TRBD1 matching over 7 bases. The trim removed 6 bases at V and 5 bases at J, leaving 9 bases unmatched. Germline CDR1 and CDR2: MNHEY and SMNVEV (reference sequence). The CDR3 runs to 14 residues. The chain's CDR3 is CASSLQGGGTEAFF. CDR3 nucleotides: TGTGCCAGCAGCTTACAAGGGGGCGGGACTGAAGCTTTCTTT.

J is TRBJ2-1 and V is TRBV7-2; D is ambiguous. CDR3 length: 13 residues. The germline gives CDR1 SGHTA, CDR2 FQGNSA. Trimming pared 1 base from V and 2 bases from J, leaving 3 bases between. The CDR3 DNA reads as TGTGCCAGCAGCTTAGACACCTACAATGAGCAGTTCTTC. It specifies CASSLDTYNEQFF.

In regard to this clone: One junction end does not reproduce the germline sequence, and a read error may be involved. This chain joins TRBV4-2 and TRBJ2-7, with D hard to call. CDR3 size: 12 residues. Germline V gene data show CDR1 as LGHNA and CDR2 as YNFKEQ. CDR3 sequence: CASCHPGYEQYF. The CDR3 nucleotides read TGTGCCAGCTGCCACCCCGGGTACGAGCAGTACTTC.

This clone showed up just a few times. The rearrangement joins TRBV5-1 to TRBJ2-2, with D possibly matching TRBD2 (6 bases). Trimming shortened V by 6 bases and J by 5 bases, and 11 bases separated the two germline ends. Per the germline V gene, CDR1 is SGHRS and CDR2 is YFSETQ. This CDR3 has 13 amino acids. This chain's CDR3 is CASNLGGTGELFF. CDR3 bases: TGCGCCAGCAATCTGGGGGGTACCGGGGAGCTGTTTTTT.

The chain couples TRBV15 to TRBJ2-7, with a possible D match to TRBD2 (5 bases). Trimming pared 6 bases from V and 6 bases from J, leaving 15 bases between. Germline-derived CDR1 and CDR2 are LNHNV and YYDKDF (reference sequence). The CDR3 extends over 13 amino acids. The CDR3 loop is CATRRAAAGEQYF. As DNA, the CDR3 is TGTGCCACCAGGCGGGCAGCCGCCGGCGAGCAGTACTTC.

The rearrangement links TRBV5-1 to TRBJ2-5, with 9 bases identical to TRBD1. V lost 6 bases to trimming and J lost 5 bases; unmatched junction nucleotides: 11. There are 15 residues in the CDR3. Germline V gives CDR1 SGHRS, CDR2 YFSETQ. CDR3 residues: CASTDRDRVWETQYF. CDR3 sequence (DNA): TGCGCCAGCACTGACCGGGACAGGGTGTGGGAGACCCAGTACTTC.

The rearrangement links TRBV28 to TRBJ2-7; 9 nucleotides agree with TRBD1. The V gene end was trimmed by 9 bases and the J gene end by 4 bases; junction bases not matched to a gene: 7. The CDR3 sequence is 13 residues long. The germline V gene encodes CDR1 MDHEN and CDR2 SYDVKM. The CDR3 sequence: CASRTGARYEQYF. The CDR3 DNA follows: TGTGCCAGTAGGACAGGGGCCCGATACGAGCAGTACTTC.

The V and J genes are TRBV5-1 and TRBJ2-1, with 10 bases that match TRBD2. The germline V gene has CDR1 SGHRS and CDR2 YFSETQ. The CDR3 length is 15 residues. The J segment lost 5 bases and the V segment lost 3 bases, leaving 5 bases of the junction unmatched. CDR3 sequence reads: CASSSGTSENNEQFF. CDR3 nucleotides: TGCGCCAGCAGCTCGGGGACTAGCGAAAACAATGAGCAGTTCTTC.

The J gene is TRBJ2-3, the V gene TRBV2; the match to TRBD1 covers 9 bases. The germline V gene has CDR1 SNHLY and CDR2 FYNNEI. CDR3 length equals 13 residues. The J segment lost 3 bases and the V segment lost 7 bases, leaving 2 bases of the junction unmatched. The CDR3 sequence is CASNGQGTDTQYF. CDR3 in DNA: TGTGCCAGCAATGGACAGGGGACAGATACGCAGTATTTT.

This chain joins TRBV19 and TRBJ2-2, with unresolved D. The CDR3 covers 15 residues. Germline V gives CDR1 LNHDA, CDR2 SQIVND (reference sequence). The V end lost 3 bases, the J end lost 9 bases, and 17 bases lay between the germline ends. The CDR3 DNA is TGTGCCAGTAGTATTCAATCGACACTCCACAGGGAGCTGTTTTTT. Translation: CASSIQSTLHRELFF.

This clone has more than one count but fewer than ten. CDR3 sequence reads: CASRTDTPNYGYTF. As DNA, the CDR3 is TGTGCCAGCAGGACAGATACACCTAACTATGGCTACACCTTC. V is TRBV6-5 and J is TRBJ1-2, with a tentative D call TRBD1 (5 bases). V gave up 6 bases and J gave up 0 bases, with 11 bases separating them. Germline V gives CDR1 MNHEY, CDR2 SVGAGI. The CDR3 is 14 residues long.

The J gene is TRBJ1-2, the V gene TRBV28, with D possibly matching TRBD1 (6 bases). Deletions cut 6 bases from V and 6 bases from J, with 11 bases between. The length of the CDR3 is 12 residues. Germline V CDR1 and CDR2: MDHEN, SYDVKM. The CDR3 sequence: CASRNPGDGYTF. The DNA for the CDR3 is TGTGCCAGCAGGAACCCAGGGGATGGCTACACCTTC.

CDR3 sequence reads: CASSFGTSGETEQFF. The CDR3 DNA follows: TGTGCCAGCAGCTTTGGGACTAGCGGGGAGACTGAGCAGTTCTTC. V and J are TRBV7-9 and TRBJ2-1, with 13 bases fitting TRBD2. The CDR3 contains 15 residues. V dropped 3 bases and J dropped 9; count of bases not matched to a gene: 5. Germline assignment: CDR1 SEHNR and CDR2 FQNEAQ (reference sequence).

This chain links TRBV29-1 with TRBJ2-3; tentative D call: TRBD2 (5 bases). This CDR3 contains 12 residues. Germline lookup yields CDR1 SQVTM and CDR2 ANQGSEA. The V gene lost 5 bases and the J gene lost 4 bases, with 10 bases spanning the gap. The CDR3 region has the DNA TGCAGCGTTTCGGGCGGGCCAGATACGCAGTATTTT. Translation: CSVSGGPDTQYF.

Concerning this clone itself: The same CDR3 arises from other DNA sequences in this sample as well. The CDR3 DNA follows: TGTGCCTGGAAGGGAGGGCCGGTTGAAGCTTTCTTT. Translating gives CAWKGGPVEAFF. The V call is TRBV30, the J call TRBJ1-1; D unresolved. Germline CDR1 is GTSNPN and CDR2 is SVGIG (reference sequence). The V gene lost 4 bases and the J gene lost 7 bases, with 13 bases spanning the gap. The CDR3 is 12 residues long.

This chain's CDR3 is CASSLERTSGGETQYF. The CDR3 coding sequence is TGCGCCAGCAGCTTGGAACGGACTAGCGGGGGAGAGACCCAGTACTTC. J is TRBJ2-5 and V is TRBV5-1; 13 bases agree with TRBD2. The CDR3 spans 16 residues. Germline V CDR1 and CDR2: SGHRS, YFSETQ. V lost 0 bases, J lost 4 bases, and 3 bases stayed unmatched.

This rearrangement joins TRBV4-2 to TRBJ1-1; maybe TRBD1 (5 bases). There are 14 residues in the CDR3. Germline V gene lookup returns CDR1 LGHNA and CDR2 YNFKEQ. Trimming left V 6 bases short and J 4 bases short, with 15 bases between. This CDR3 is CASSHGGLGTEAFF. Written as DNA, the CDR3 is TGTGCCAGCAGTCACGGGGGTCTGGGCACTGAAGCTTTCTTT.

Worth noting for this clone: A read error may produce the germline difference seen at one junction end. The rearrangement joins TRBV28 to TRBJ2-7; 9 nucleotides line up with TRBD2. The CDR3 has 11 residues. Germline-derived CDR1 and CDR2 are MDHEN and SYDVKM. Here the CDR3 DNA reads TGTGCCAGCAGTTCTCCTAGCGGGACCCACTTC. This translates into CASSSPSGTHF.

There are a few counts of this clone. The CDR3: CASRVNVGNTEAFF. As DNA, the CDR3 is TGTGCCAGCAGGGTCAACGTCGGGAACACTGAAGCTTTCTTT. V gene TRBV7-6 combines with J gene TRBJ1-1, with unresolved D. V lost 6 bases to trimming and J lost 1 base, with 12 bases between them. Germline CDR1 and CDR2: SGHVS and FNYEAQ. CDR3 size: 14 residues.

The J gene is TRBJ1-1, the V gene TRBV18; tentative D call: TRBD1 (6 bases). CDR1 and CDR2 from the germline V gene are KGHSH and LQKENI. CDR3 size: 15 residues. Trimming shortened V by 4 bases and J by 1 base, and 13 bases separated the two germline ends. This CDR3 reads CASSRNRDSNTEAFF. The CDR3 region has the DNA TGTGCCAGCTCACGCAACAGGGATTCGAACACTGAAGCTTTCTTT.

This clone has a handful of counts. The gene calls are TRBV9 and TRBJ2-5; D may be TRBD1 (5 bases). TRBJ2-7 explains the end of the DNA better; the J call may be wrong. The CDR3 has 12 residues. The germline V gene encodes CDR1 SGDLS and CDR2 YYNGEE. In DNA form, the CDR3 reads TGTGCCAGCAGCCTCGACAGCTCCGAGCAGTACTTC. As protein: CASSLDSSEQYF.

DNA for the CDR3: TGTGCCAGCCGGCGGCAAGAGACCCAGTACTTC. It translates to CASRRQETQYF. The V gene is TRBV5-5, the J gene TRBJ2-5; D is undetermined. Trimming shortened V by 7 bases and J by 2 bases, and 6 bases separated the two germline ends. Germline V gives CDR1 SGHKS, CDR2 YYEKEE (reference sequence). The CDR3 consists of 11 residues.

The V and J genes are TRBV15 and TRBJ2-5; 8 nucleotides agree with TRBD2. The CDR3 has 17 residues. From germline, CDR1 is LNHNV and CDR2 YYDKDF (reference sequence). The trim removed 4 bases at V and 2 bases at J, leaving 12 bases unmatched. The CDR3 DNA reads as TGTGCCACCAGCAAGATCCCGGGACTAGAGCTACAAGAGACCCAGTACTTC. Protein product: CATSKIPGLELQETQYF.

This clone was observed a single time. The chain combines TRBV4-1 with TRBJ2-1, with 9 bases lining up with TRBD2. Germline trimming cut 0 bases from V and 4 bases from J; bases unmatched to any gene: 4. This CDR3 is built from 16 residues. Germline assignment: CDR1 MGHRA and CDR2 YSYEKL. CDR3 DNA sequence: TGCGCCAGCAGCCAAGAAGGCCTAGCGGGGTACAATGAGCAGTTCTTC. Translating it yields CASSQEGLAGYNEQFF.

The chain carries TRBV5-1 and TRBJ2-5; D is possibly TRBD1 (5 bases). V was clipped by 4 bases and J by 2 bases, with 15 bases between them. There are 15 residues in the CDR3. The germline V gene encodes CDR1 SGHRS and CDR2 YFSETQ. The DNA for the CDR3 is TGCGCCAGCAGCCCCAGGACGACAGTACAAGAGACCCAGTACTTC. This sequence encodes CASSPRTTVQETQYF. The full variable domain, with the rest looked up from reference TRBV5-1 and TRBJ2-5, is KAGVTQTPRYLIKTRGQQVTLSCSPISGHRSVSWYQQTPGQGLQFLFEYFSETQRNKGNFPGRFSGRQFSNSRSEMNVSTLELGDSALYLCASSPRTTVQETQYFGPGTRLLVL.